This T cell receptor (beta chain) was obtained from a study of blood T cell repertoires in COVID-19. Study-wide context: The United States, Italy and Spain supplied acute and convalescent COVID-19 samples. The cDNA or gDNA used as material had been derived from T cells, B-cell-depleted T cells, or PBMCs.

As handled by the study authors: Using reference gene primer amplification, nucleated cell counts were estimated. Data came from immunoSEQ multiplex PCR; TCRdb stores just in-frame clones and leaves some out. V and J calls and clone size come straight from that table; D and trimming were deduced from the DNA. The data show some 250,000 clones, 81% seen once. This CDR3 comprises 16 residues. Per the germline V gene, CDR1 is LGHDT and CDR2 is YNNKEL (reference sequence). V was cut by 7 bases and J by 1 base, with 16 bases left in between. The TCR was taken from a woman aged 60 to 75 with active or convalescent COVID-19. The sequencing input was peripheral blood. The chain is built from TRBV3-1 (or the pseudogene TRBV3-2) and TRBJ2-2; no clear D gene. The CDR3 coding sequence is TGTGCCAGCAATGACACCGCACCCCTGAACACCGGGGAGCTGTTTTTT. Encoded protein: CASNDTAPLNTGELFF.